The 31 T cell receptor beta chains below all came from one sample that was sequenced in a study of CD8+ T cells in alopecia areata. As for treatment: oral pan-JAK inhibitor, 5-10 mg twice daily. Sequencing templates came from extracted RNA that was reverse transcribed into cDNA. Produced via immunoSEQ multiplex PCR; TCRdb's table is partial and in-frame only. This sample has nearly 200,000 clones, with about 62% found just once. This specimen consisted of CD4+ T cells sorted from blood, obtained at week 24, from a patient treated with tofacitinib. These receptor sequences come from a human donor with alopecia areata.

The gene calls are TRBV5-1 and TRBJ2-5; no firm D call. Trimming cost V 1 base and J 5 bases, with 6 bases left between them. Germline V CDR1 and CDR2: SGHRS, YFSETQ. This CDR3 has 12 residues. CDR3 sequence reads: CASSLLGETQYF. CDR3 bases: TGCGCCAGCAGCTTGTTAGGGGAGACCCAGTACTTC. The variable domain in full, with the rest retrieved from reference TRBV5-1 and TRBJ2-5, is KAGVTQTPRYLIKTRGQQVTLSCSPISGHRSVSWYQQTPGQGLQFLFEYFSETQRNKGNFPGRFSGRQFSNSRSEMNVSTLELGDSALYLCASSLLGETQYFGPGTRLLVL.

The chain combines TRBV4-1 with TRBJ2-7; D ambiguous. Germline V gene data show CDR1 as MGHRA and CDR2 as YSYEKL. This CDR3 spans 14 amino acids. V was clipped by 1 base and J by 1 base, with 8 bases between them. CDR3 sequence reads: CASSQGALSYEQYF. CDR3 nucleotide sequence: TGCGCCAGCAGCCAAGGAGCATTGTCCTACGAGCAGTACTTC.

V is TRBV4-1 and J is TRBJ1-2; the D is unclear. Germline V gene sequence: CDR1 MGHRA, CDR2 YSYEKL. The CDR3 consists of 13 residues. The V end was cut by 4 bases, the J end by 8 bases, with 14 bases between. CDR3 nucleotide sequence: TGCGCCAGCAGCCTCGGACGGGAAGGGGGCTACACCTTC. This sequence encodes CASSLGREGGYTF.

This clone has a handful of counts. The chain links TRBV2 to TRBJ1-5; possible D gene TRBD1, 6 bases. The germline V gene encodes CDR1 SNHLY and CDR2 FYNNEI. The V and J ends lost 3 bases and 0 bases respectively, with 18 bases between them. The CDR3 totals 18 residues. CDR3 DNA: TGTGCCAGCAGTGAGACGCCTCGACAGGCGGTTAGCAATCAGCCCCAGCATTTT. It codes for CASSETPRQAVSNQPQHF.

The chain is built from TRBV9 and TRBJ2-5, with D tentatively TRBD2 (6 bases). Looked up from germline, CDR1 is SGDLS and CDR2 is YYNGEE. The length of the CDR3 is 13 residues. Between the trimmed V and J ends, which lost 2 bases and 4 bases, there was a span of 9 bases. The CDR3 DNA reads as TGTGCCAGCAGCGTCAGGGACTTAGAGACCCAGTACTTC. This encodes CASSVRDLETQYF.

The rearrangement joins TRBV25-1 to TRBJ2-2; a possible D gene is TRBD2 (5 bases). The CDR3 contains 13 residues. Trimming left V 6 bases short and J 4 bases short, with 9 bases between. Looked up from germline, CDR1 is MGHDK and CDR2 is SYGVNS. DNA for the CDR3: TGTGCCAGCAGCTCGGACTCCACCGGGGAGCTGTTTTTT. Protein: CASSSDSTGELFF.

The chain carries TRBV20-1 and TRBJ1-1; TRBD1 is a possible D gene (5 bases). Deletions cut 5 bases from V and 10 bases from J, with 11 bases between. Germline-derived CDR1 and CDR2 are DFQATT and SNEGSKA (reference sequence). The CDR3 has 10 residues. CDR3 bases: TGCAGTGCTTCGGGGACGGGAGCTTTCTTT. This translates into CSASGTGAFF.

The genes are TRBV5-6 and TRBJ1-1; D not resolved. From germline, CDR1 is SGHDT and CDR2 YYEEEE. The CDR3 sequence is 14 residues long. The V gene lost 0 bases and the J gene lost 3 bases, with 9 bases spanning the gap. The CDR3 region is CASSLVHVHTEAFF. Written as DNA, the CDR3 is TGTGCCAGCAGCTTGGTTCATGTCCACACTGAAGCTTTCTTT.

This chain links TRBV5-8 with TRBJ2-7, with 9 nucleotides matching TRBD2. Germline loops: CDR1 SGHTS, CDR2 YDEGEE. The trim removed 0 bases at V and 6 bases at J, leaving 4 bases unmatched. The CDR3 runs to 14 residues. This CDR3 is CASSLEREVSEQYF. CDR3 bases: TGTGCCAGCAGCTTGGAGCGGGAGGTTTCCGAGCAGTACTTC.

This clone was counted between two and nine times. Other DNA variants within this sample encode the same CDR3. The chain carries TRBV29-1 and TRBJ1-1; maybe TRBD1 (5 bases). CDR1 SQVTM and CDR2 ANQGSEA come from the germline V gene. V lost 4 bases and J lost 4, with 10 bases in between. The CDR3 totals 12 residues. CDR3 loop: CSVVTGATEAFF. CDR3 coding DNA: TGCAGCGTTGTAACAGGTGCCACTGAAGCTTTCTTT.

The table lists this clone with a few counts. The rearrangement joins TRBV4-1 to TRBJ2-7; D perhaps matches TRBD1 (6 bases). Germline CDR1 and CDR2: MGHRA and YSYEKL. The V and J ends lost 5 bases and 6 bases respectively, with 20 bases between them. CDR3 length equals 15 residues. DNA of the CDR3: TGCGCCAGCAGCGTTAGGGGGTCGGGGAACGGCGAGCAGTACTTC. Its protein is CASSVRGSGNGEQYF.

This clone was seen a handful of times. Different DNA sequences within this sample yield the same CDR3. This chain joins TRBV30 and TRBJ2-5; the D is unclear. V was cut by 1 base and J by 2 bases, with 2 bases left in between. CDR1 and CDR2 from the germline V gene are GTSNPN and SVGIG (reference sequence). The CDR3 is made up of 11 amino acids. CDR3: CAWSAQETQYF. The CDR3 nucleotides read TGTGCCTGGAGTGCACAAGAGACCCAGTACTTC.

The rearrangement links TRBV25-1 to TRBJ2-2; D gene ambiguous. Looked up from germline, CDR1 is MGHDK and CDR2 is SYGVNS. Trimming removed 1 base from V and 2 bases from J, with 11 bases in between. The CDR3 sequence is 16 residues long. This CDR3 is CASSESGLLNTGELFF. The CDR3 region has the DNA TGTGCCAGCAGTGAATCAGGCCTTCTCAACACCGGGGAGCTGTTTTTT. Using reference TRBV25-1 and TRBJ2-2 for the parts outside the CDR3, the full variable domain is EADIYQTPRYLVIGTGKKITLECSQTMGHDKMYWYQQDPGMELHLIHYSYGVNSTEKGDLSSESTVSRIRTEHFPLTLESARPSHTSQYLCASSESGLLNTGELFFGEGSRLTVL.

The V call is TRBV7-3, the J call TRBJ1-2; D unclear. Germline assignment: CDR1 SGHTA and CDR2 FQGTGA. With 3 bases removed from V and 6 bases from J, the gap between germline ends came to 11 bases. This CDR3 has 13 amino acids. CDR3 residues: CASSLFGENGYTF. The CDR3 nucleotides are TGTGCCAGCAGCTTGTTTGGGGAGAATGGCTACACCTTC.

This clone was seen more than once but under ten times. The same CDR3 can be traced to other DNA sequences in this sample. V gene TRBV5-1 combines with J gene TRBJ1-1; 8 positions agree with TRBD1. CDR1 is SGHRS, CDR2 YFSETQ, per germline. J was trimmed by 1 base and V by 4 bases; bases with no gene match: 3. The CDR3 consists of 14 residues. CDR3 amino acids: CASSPGTGNTEAFF. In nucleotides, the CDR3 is TGCGCCAGCAGCCCCGGGACAGGGAACACTGAAGCTTTCTTT.

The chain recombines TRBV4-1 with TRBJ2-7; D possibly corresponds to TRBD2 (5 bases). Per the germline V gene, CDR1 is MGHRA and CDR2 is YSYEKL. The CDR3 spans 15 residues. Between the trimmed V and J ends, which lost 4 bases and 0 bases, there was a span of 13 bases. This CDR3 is CASSRGYSSSYEQYF. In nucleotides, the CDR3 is TGCGCCAGCAGCCGAGGGTATAGCAGCTCCTACGAGCAGTACTTC.

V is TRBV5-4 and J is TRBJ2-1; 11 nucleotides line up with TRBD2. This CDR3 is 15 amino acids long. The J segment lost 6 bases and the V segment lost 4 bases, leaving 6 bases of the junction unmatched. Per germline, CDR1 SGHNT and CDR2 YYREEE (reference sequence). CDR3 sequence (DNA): TGTGCCAGCAGCGGAACTAGCGGGAGAGGCAATGAGCAGTTCTTC. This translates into CASSGTSGRGNEQFF.

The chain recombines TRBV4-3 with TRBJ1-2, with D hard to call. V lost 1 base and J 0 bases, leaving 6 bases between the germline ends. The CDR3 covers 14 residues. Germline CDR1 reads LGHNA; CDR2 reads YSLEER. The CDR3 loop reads CASSQVSANYGYTF. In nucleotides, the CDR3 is TGCGCCAGCAGCCAAGTTTCAGCTAACTATGGCTACACCTTC.

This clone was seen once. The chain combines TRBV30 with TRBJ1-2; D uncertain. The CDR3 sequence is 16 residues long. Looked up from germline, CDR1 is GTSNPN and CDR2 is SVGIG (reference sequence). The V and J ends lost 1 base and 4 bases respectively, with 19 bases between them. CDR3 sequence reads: CAWSATGSDWLYGYTF. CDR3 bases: TGTGCCTGGAGTGCAACGGGCAGTGATTGGCTCTATGGCTACACCTTC.

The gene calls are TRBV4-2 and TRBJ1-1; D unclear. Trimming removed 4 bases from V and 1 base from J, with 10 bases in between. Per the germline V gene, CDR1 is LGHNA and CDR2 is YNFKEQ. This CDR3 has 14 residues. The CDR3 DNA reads TGTGCCAGCAGCCTAGACATTCCGAACACTGAAGCTTTCTTT. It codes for CASSLDIPNTEAFF.

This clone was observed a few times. The CDR3 spells CASSWKTQGVGELFF. CDR3 in DNA: TGTGCCAGCAGCTGGAAGACACAGGGAGTCGGGGAGCTGTTTTTT. The chain has TRBV7-9 and TRBJ2-2; D is possibly TRBD1 (6 bases). CDR3 size: 15 residues. CDR1 is SEHNR, CDR2 FQNEAQ, per germline (reference sequence). V was cut by 4 bases and J by 7 bases, with 16 bases left in between. Combining the CDR3 with reference TRBV7-9 and TRBJ2-2 gives the whole variable domain DTGVSQNPRHKITKRGQNVTFRCDPISEHNRLYWYRQTLGQGPEFLTYFQNEAQLEKSRLLSDRFSAERPKGSFSTLEIQRTEQGDSAMYLCASSWKTQGVGELFFGEGSRLTVL.

In DNA, the CDR3 is TGTGCCAGCAGCCAACGGCCGGGGGAGCAGTTCTTC. Protein: CASSQRPGEQFF. J is TRBJ2-1 and V is TRBV7-2, with D maybe TRBD2 (5 bases). Germline assignment: CDR1 SGHTA and CDR2 FQGNSA. The V end was cut by 5 bases, the J end by 10 bases, with 12 bases between. The CDR3 is 12 residues long. The full variable domain, with the rest looked up from reference TRBV7-2 and TRBJ2-1, is GAGVSQSPSNKVTEKGKDVELRCDPISGHTALYWYRQSLGQGLEFLIYFQGNSAPDKSGLPSDRFSAERTGGSVSTLTIQRTQQEDSAVYLCASSQRPGEQFFGPGTRLTVL.

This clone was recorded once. In nucleotides, the CDR3 is TGTGCCTGGATATATTCCAGGGGCAATGGCTACACCTTC. Translated: CAWIYSRGNGYTF. The genes are TRBV30 and TRBJ1-2; a weak D match, TRBD1 (6 bases). Deletions cut 4 bases from V and 6 bases from J, with 15 bases between. CDR3 size: 13 residues. In germline, CDR1 is GTSNPN, CDR2 SVGIG (reference sequence).

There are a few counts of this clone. The DNA for the CDR3 is TGCAGCGTCCTACCGGGACAGACGGGCACTGAAGCTTTCTTT. Amino acids: CSVLPGQTGTEAFF. V and J are TRBV29-1 and TRBJ1-1; 7 bases line up with TRBD1. Trimming took 6 bases from V and 4 from J; bases not matched to a gene: 11. Germline CDR1 is SQVTM and CDR2 is ANQGSEA. The CDR3 runs to 14 residues.

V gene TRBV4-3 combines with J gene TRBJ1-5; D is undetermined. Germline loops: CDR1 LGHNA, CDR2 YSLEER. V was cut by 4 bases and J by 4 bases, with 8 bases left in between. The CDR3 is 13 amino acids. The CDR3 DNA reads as TGCGCCAGCAGCCGCATGATTAATCAGCCCCAGCATTTT. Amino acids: CASSRMINQPQHF.

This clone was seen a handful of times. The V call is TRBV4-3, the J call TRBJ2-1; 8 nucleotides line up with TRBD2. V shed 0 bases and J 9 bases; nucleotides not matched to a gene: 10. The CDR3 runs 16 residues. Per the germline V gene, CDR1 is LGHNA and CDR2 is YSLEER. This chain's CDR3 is CASSQELAGGAGEQFF. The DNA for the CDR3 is TGCGCCAGCAGCCAAGAGCTGGCCGGGGGGGCCGGTGAGCAGTTCTTC.

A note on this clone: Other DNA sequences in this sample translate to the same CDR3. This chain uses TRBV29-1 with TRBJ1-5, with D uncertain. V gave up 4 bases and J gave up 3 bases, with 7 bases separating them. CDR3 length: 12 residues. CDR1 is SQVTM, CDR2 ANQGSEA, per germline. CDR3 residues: CSVGQHNQPQHF. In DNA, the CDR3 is TGCAGCGTTGGCCAACACAATCAGCCCCAGCATTTT.

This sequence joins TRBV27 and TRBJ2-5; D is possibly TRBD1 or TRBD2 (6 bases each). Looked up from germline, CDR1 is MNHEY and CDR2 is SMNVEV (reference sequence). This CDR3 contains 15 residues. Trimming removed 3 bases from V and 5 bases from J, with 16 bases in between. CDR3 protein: CASSFSGGRGETQYF. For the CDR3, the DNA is TGTGCCAGCAGTTTCAGTGGGGGGCGAGGGGAGACCCAGTACTTC.

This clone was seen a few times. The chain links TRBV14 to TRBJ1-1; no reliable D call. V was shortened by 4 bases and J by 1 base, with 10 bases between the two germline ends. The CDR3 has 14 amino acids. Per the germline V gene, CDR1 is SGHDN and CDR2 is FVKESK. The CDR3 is CASSRLAWNTEAFF. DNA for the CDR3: TGTGCCAGCAGCCGACTCGCGTGGAACACTGAAGCTTTCTTT.

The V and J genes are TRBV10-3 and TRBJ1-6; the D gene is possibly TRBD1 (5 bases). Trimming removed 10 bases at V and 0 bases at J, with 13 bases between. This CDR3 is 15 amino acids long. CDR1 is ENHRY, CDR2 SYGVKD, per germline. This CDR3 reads CATQDTSSYNSPLHF. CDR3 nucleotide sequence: TGTGCCACCCAGGACACGAGCTCCTATAATTCACCCCTCCACTTT.

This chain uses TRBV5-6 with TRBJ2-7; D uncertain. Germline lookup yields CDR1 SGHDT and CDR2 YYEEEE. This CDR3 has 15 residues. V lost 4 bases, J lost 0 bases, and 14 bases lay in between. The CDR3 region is CASSRTDLSSYEQYF. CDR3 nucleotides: TGTGCCAGCAGCCGGACCGACCTGAGCTCCTACGAGCAGTACTTC. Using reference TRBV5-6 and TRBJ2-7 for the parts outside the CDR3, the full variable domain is DAGVTQSPTHLIKTRGQQVTLRCSPKSGHDTVSWYQQALGQGPQFIFQYYEEEERQRGNFPDRFSGHQFPNYSSELNVNALLLGDSALYLCASSRTDLSSYEQYFGPGTRLTVT.